These 20 T cell receptor beta chains came from one sample sequenced in a study of T cells in Graves' hyperthyroidism and ophthalmopathy. TCR beta CDR3 region amplification was performed from RNA transcripts. TCR CDR3 regions were first amplified by RT-PCR with HTBI primers. TCRdb analysed the multiplex PCR reads with MiXCR anew, one entry per CDR3 protein. Here the sample spans approximately 380,000 distinct CDR3 sequences, 19% being singletons. Sequencing was performed on blood. These TCRs come from a woman aged 18-35 years with Graves' hyperthyroidism.

This clonotype was found many times. The gene calls are TRBV20-1 and TRBJ2-7; D remains unclear. CDR3 length: 15 amino acids. Germline V gene data show CDR1 as DFQATT and CDR2 as SNEGSKA (reference sequence). V lost 3 bases and J lost 6, with 21 bases in between. CDR3 DNA sequence: TGCAGTGCTAGTGGCAGTCCCACCCCTATGGGCGAGCAGTACTTC. Translation gives CSASGSPTPMGEQYF.

This clonotype was seen ten or more times. This chain uses TRBV10-2 with TRBJ1-1, with D unclear. The CDR3 loop spans 13 amino acids. Germline values: CDR1 WSHSY, CDR2 SAAADI. The V and J ends lost 2 bases and 4 bases respectively, with 8 bases between them. Here the CDR3 reads CASSEGDSTEAFF. CDR3 sequence (DNA): TGCGCCAGCAGTGAGGGGGATTCCACTGAAGCTTTCTTT.

This clonotype was seen repeatedly, ten times or more. The chain recombines TRBV12-3 or TRBV12-4 with TRBJ1-2; the match to TRBD1 covers 9 bases. The CDR3 runs 13 residues. The V and J ends lost 9 bases and 4 bases, in that order; junction bases with no gene match: 6. This CDR3 is CASGTGFRYGYTF. In DNA, the CDR3 is TGTGCCAGTGGGACAGGGTTTCGCTATGGCTACACCTTC.

This clonotype was recorded at least ten times. This sequence joins TRBV10-1 and TRBJ2-7; unclear D gene. From germline, CDR1 is WNHNN and CDR2 SYGVQD (reference sequence). V was pared by 7 bases and J by 6 bases, with 7 bases between. The CDR3 is made up of 10 amino acids. The CDR3 DNA is TGCGCCAGCATAGTCGGCGAGCAGTACTTC. Its protein product is CASIVGEQYF.

As regards this clonotype: Relative to the germline gene, one junction end is altered; a read error may explain this. The chain is built from TRBV2 and TRBJ2-5, with 7 bases lining up with TRBD1. Germline loops: CDR1 SNHLY, CDR2 FYNNEI. The CDR3 is 16 amino acids. Here the CDR3 reads CASRPSKGAAKETRYF. In DNA, the CDR3 is TGTGCCAGCAGGCCCAGCAAGGGGGCAGCCAAAGAGACCCGGTACTTC.

This clonotype has at least ten counts. CDR3 region: CASQNLGGEGSEAFF. The CDR3 DNA sequence: TGCGCCAGCCAGAACCTTGGGGGTGAAGGTTCTGAAGCTTTCTTT. The chain has TRBV5-1 and TRBJ1-1, with a weak D call TRBD1 (5 bases). CDR1 and CDR2 from the germline V gene are SGHRS and YFSETQ. The CDR3 spans 15 residues. Trimming removed 7 bases from V and 6 bases from J, with 22 bases in between.

This clonotype was detected ten times or more. This chain links TRBV6-1 with TRBJ2-7; TRBD1 might be the D (6 bases). Per germline, CDR1 MNHNS and CDR2 SASEGT. The germline V and J ends were trimmed by 7 bases and 4 bases, with 20 bases remaining between them. The CDR3 contains 15 residues. CDR3 sequence reads: CASIVRRDNPYEQYF. CDR3 in DNA: TGTGCCAGCATTGTCCGCCGGGACAATCCGTACGAGCAGTACTTC.

This clonotype was counted many times. The V call is TRBV12-3 or TRBV12-4, the J call TRBJ2-5; no definite D call. CDR3 length equals 13 residues. Trimming pared 2 bases from V and 5 bases from J, leaving 9 bases between. CDR3 region: CASSLPQTETQYF. CDR3 DNA: TGTGCCAGCAGTTTACCTCAAACGGAGACCCAGTACTTC.

V usage is TRBV6-1 and J usage is TRBJ1-2; the match to TRBD1 covers 9 bases. Germline lookup yields CDR1 MNHNS and CDR2 SASEGT. Unmatched junction bases numbered 5, after V lost 3 bases and J lost 6 bases. The CDR3 contains 14 residues. CDR3 nucleotides: TGTGCCAGCAGTGAGCTACAGGGGGCCGATGGCTACACCTTC. Its translation: CASSELQGADGYTF.

The chain combines TRBV12-3 or TRBV12-4 with TRBJ1-5; TRBD1 is a possible D gene (6 bases). V was shortened by 5 bases and J by 3 bases, with 14 bases between the two germline ends. The CDR3 runs to 15 residues. The CDR3 here is CASSPPGAINQPQHF. The CDR3 DNA reads as TGTGCCAGCAGTCCCCCGGGGGCCATCAATCAGCCCCAGCATTTT.

This clonotype was seen at least ten times. The rearrangement uses TRBV6-1 and TRBJ2-7, with D tentatively TRBD1 (5 bases). The CDR3 is 16 residues long. Germline V gene lookup returns CDR1 MNHNS and CDR2 SASEGT. Trimming stripped 7 bases from V and 0 bases from J, with 19 bases between. The CDR3 DNA sequence: TGTGCCAGCACTATCACAAGGGGAATGGGCTCCTACGAGCAGTACTTC. Residues: CASTITRGMGSYEQYF.

CDR3: CASSLGGLPEAFF. CDR3 DNA sequence: TGCGCCAGCAGCTTGGGGGGGCTCCCTGAAGCTTTCTTT. The gene calls are TRBV5-1 and TRBJ1-1; D is possibly TRBD1 (6 bases). V lost 0 bases and J lost 6, with 9 bases in between. The CDR3 is 13 residues long. Looked up from germline, CDR1 is SGHRS and CDR2 is YFSETQ.

In its sample, this clonotype was seen many times. The J gene is TRBJ2-7, the V gene TRBV20-1, with D possibly being TRBD1 (5 bases). Germline lookup yields CDR1 DFQATT and CDR2 SNEGSKA (reference sequence). CDR3 length: 16 residues. Trimming cost V 0 bases and J 6 bases, with 21 bases left between them. The CDR3: CSARDFGRAGVGEQYF. The CDR3 DNA sequence: TGCAGTGCTAGAGATTTTGGCAGGGCAGGTGTTGGCGAGCAGTACTTC.

This clonotype occurred many times. V usage is TRBV11-2 and J usage is TRBJ1-5; TRBD1 matches at 10 bases. Germline V CDR1 and CDR2: SGHAT, FQNNGV. The J segment lost 7 bases and the V segment lost 5 bases, leaving 8 bases of the junction unmatched. The CDR3 extends over 15 amino acids. CDR3 protein: CASSPGTGVRQPQHF. In nucleotides, the CDR3 is TGTGCCAGCAGCCCCGGGACAGGGGTTCGCCAGCCCCAGCATTTT.

For this clonotype: A much larger clone sits a single nucleotide away, making a read error possible. The chain couples TRBV20-1 to TRBJ1-2; D call uncertain. Germline V gene sequence: CDR1 DFQATT, CDR2 SNEGSKA (reference sequence). The CDR3 consists of 11 residues. V was pared by 7 bases and J by 4 bases, with 10 bases between. The CDR3 region is CSVWITYGYTF. The CDR3 DNA sequence: TGCAGTGTTTGGATCACCTATGGCTACACCTTC.

This clonotype was observed at least ten times. The rearrangement uses TRBV15 and TRBJ2-7; D is uncertain. This CDR3 is built from 13 residues. Germline assignment: CDR1 LNHNV and CDR2 YYDKDF (reference sequence). Deletions cut 0 bases from V and 3 bases from J, with 6 bases between. The chain's CDR3 is CATSRDPLYEQYF. The CDR3 nucleotides read TGTGCCACCAGCAGAGATCCCCTCTACGAGCAGTACTTC.

This clonotype was observed a single time. This chain links TRBV6-2 or TRBV6-3 with TRBJ1-5; the D gene is possibly TRBD1 (5 bases). The CDR3 contains 18 residues. CDR1 and CDR2 from the germline V gene are MNHEY and SVGEGT. The V end lost 5 bases, the J end lost 3 bases, and 23 bases lay between the germline ends. Here the CDR3 reads CASSPDSPPPFFNQPQHF. The CDR3 nucleotides are TGTGCCAGCAGTCCTGACAGCCCGCCTCCCTTTTTCAATCAGCCCCAGCATTTT.

CDR3: CASCPGLAYEQYV. DNA of the CDR3: TGTGCCAGCTGCCCGGGACTAGCGTACGAGCAGTACGTC. The chain employs TRBV7-3 and TRBJ2-7; 10 nucleotides align to TRBD2. Unmatched junction bases numbered 5, after V lost 8 bases and J lost 4 bases. CDR1 SGHTA and CDR2 FQGTGA come from the germline V gene. The CDR3 contains 13 residues.

Ten or more counts support this clonotype. J is TRBJ1-2 and V is TRBV30, with 9 bases fitting TRBD1. Looked up from germline, CDR1 is GTSNPN and CDR2 is SVGIG (reference sequence). The J segment lost 5 bases and the V segment lost 3 bases, leaving 7 bases of the junction unmatched. This CDR3 spans 14 amino acids. This CDR3 reads CAWRTRDRAYGYTF. CDR3 coding DNA: TGTGCCTGGAGGACCCGGGACAGGGCGTATGGCTACACCTTC.

The rearrangement links TRBV20-1 to TRBJ2-5; 8 nucleotides agree with TRBD1. Trimming removed 2 bases from V and 5 bases from J; junction bases left unmatched: 10. This CDR3 is 15 amino acids long. CDR1 is DFQATT and CDR2 is SNEGSKA in the germline V gene (reference sequence). For the CDR3, the DNA is TGCAGTGCTAGACCCCGGACAGGGAATGTCGAGACCCAGTACTTC. Translated: CSARPRTGNVETQYF.